One sample yielded the 30 T cell receptor beta chains listed below, sequenced in a study of early T cells in non-severe SARS-CoV-2 infection. One entry per CDR3 protein results from TCRdb running MiXCR on the 5' RACE reads. Here the sample spans about 61,000 distinct CDR3 sequences, 12% being singletons. The sequencing used whole blood, collected at baseline. Receptors originate from an adult who was a healthcare worker with PCR-confirmed SARS-CoV-2 infection or an uninfected control (not recorded which). The donor label of this sample is uncertain.

The sample holds a few counts of this clonotype. The genes are TRBV2 and TRBJ2-3, with D possibly being TRBD2 (6 bases). Looked up from germline, CDR1 is SNHLY and CDR2 is FYNNEI. V lost 3 bases to trimming and J lost 5 bases, with 12 bases between them. The CDR3 loop spans 14 amino acids. The CDR3 coding sequence is TGTGCCAGCAGTGAGGGCGGGGCTGGAGATACGCAGTATTTT. Its protein product is CASSEGGAGDTQYF. Based on the CDR3 plus reference TRBV2 and TRBJ2-3, the full variable domain is EPEVTQTPSHQVTQMGQEVILRCVPISNHLYFYWYRQILGQKVEFLVSFYNNEISEKSEIFDDQFSVERPDGSNFTLKIRSTKLEDSAMYFCASSEGGAGDTQYFGPGTRLTVL.

The rearrangement joins TRBV29-1 to TRBJ2-3, with a tentative D call TRBD1 (6 bases). The V and J ends lost 6 bases and 0 bases respectively, with 16 bases between them. This CDR3 is built from 15 residues. Germline CDR1 is SQVTM and CDR2 is ANQGSEA. CDR3 region: CSVESDRTSTDTQYF. CDR3 DNA sequence: TGCAGCGTCGAATCGGACAGAACAAGCACAGATACGCAGTATTTT.

This clonotype was seen ten or more times. The chain is built from TRBV5-1 and TRBJ1-1, with TRBD1 identical over 7 bases. Per the germline V gene, CDR1 is SGHRS and CDR2 is YFSETQ. This CDR3 region has 13 residues. V lost 5 bases to trimming and J lost 4 bases; unmatched junction nucleotides: 5. The CDR3 coding sequence is TGCGCCAGCAGTCGCACAGGGGTCACTGAAGCTTTCTTT. Protein: CASSRTGVTEAFF. Based on the CDR3 plus reference TRBV5-1 and TRBJ1-1, the full variable domain is KAGVTQTPRYLIKTRGQQVTLSCSPISGHRSVSWYQQTPGQGLQFLFEYFSETQRNKGNFPGRFSGRQFSNSRSEMNVSTLELGDSALYLCASSRTGVTEAFFGQGTRLTVV.

V gene TRBV5-6 combines with J gene TRBJ1-1; D call uncertain. CDR3 length: 14 residues. Per the germline V gene, CDR1 is SGHDT and CDR2 is YYEEEE. V lost 0 bases and J lost 1, with 7 bases in between. As DNA, the CDR3 is TGTGCCAGCAGCTTGGCAGGCGGGAACACTGAAGCTTTCTTT. Its translation is CASSLAGGNTEAFF.

This clonotype was observed a handful of times. The V call is TRBV28, the J call TRBJ2-5; 7 bases map to TRBD1. CDR3 length: 14 amino acids. Germline V gene data show CDR1 as MDHEN and CDR2 as SYDVKM. After removal of 5 bases from V and 1 base from J, the junction contained 4 bases not matched to a gene. CDR3 in amino acids: CASSHGTVQETQYF. Written as DNA, the CDR3 is TGTGCCAGCAGTCACGGGACAGTCCAAGAGACCCAGTACTTC.

This clonotype appeared a few times. The rearrangement links TRBV20-1 to TRBJ2-3; no definite D call. The J call may not be correct, given that the DNA end is closer to TRBJ1-5. The CDR3 length is 15 residues. Germline lookup yields CDR1 DFQATT and CDR2 SNEGSKA (reference sequence). CDR3 DNA sequence: TGCAGTGCTAGAGATTCGGGCAGGATCACAGATACGCAGCATTTT. Its translation is CSARDSGRITDTQHF.

The chain links TRBV18 to TRBJ1-5; D is unresolved. V gave up 5 bases and J gave up 4 bases, with 9 bases separating them. Per the germline V gene, CDR1 is KGHSH and CDR2 is LQKENI. The CDR3 is 13 residues long. Here the CDR3 DNA reads TGTGCCAGCTCAGCGCTGGAAAATCAGCCCCAGCATTTT. Amino acids: CASSALENQPQHF.

A few counts support this clonotype. The chain has TRBV5-1 and TRBJ2-1; D uncertain. There are 11 residues in the CDR3. The V end was cut by 0 bases, the J end by 8 bases, with 3 bases between. Germline CDR1 SGHRS, CDR2 YFSETQ. The CDR3 is CASSLGYEQFF. The CDR3 DNA reads TGCGCCAGCAGCTTGGGATATGAGCAGTTCTTC.

This sequence joins TRBV6-5 and TRBJ2-6; D gene unclear. The V gene lost 7 bases and the J gene lost 1 base, with 14 bases spanning the gap. This CDR3 contains 16 residues. Germline values: CDR1 MNHEY, CDR2 SVGAGI. The chain's CDR3 is CASTSPASSGANVLTF. The CDR3 DNA follows: TGTGCCAGCACTTCACCGGCCTCTTCTGGGGCCAACGTCCTGACTTTC.

The table lists this clonotype with a few counts. This rearrangement joins TRBV19 to TRBJ1-5, with 7 bases aligning to TRBD1. The germline CDR1 and CDR2 sequences are LNHDA and SQIVND (reference sequence). Trimming removed 10 bases from V and 5 bases from J; junction bases left unmatched: 5. The CDR3 spans 12 residues. The CDR3 DNA reads as TGTGCCACCACAGGGGATGATCAGCCCCAGCATTTT. This encodes CATTGDDQPQHF. The full variable domain, with the rest looked up from reference TRBV19 and TRBJ1-5, is DGGITQSPKYLFRKEGQNVTLSCEQNLNHDAMYWYRQDPGQGLRLIYYSQIVNDFQKGDIAEGYSVSREKKESFPLTVTSAQKNPTAFYLCATTGDDQPQHFGDGTRLSIL.

CDR3 residues: CASNQAGANVLTF. The CDR3 DNA reads as TGTGCCAGCAATCAAGCTGGGGCCAACGTCCTGACTTTC. This chain connects TRBV3-1 to TRBJ2-6; D call uncertain. The CDR3 runs 13 residues. Trimming stripped 7 bases from V and 2 bases from J, with 6 bases between. Germline V CDR1 and CDR2: LGHDT, YNNKEL (reference sequence).

The chain has TRBV11-3 and TRBJ1-1; D call uncertain. V was trimmed by 3 bases and J by 10 bases, leaving 18 bases between them. The CDR3 is 14 residues long. Germline V gene sequence: CDR1 SGHNT, CDR2 YENEEA. CDR3 sequence reads: CASSFIALVLGAFF. Here the CDR3 DNA reads TGTGCCAGCAGCTTTATAGCCTTGGTCCTGGGAGCTTTCTTT.

This clonotype came up many times. J is TRBJ1-3 and V is TRBV11-2; D remains ambiguous. The germline V and J ends were trimmed by 5 bases and 0 bases, with 5 bases remaining between them. The CDR3 covers 13 residues. Germline V gene sequence: CDR1 SGHAT, CDR2 FQNNGV. The CDR3 region is CASSGVSGNTIYF. The DNA of the CDR3 is TGTGCCAGCAGCGGAGTCTCTGGAAACACCATATATTTT. Together with reference TRBV11-2 and TRBJ1-3, the CDR3 gives the full variable domain: EAGVAQSPRYKIIEKRQSVAFWCNPISGHATLYWYQQILGQGPKLLIQFQNNGVVDDSQLPKDRFSAERLKGVDSTLKIQPAKLEDSAVYLCASSGVSGNTIYFGEGSWLTVV.

This chain connects TRBV6-1 to TRBJ1-6; D is uncertain. The ends were cut back, 6 bases at V and 0 bases at J, with 9 bases in the middle. In germline, CDR1 is MNHNS, CDR2 SASEGT. This CDR3 spans 15 amino acids. CDR3 protein: CASSELSSYNSPLHF. The CDR3 coding sequence is TGTGCCAGCAGCGAACTGAGCTCCTATAATTCACCCCTCCACTTT.

This clonotype was found many times. The gene calls are TRBV19 and TRBJ1-1; the D is unclear. There are 14 residues in the CDR3. V lost 7 bases and J 0 bases, leaving 12 bases between the germline ends. Germline values: CDR1 LNHDA, CDR2 SQIVND (reference sequence). CDR3 residues: CASNVQAVNTEAFF. The DNA of the CDR3 is TGTGCCAGTAACGTTCAGGCCGTGAACACTGAAGCTTTCTTT.

The chain uses TRBV30 and TRBJ2-2; D is uncertain. Germline values: CDR1 GTSNPN, CDR2 SVGIG (reference sequence). The CDR3 contains 14 residues. With 0 bases removed from V and 2 bases from J, the gap between germline ends came to 7 bases. CDR3 in DNA: TGTGCCTGGAGTGTCTCCGTCAACACCGGGGAGCTGTTTTTT. It codes for CAWSVSVNTGELFF. The variable domain in full, with the rest retrieved from reference TRBV30 and TRBJ2-2, is SQTIHQWPATLVQPVGSPLSLECTVEGTSNPNLYWYRQAAGRGLQLLFYSVGIGQISSEVPQNLSASRPQDRQFILSSKKLLLSDSGFYLCAWSVSVNTGELFFGEGSRLTVL.

This chain links TRBV5-1 with TRBJ1-4; tentative D call: TRBD1 (5 bases). The length of the CDR3 is 17 residues. V lost 4 bases, J lost 0 bases, and 16 bases lay in between. Germline V CDR1 and CDR2: SGHRS, YFSETQ. CDR3 loop: CASSPNPLGATNEKLFF. The CDR3 coding sequence is TGCGCCAGCAGCCCAAATCCTCTGGGGGCAACTAATGAAAAACTGTTTTTT. The whole variable domain, filled in from reference TRBV5-1 and TRBJ1-4, reads KAGVTQTPRYLIKTRGQQVTLSCSPISGHRSVSWYQQTPGQGLQFLFEYFSETQRNKGNFPGRFSGRQFSNSRSEMNVSTLELGDSALYLCASSPNPLGATNEKLFFGSGTQLSVL.

This clonotype is deemed medium-sized. This chain links TRBV6-5 with TRBJ2-1; TRBD2 is a possible D gene (5 bases). Looked up from germline, CDR1 is MNHEY and CDR2 is SVGAGI. The CDR3 length is 12 residues. Trimming took 6 bases from V and 9 from J, leaving 12 bases between them. The CDR3 DNA sequence: TGTGCCAGCAGAGACTCCAGCGGTGAGCAGTTCTTC. This encodes CASRDSSGEQFF.

This sequence joins TRBV2 and TRBJ2-1; D not resolved. Trimming left V 7 bases short and J 5 bases short, with 15 bases between. Looked up from germline, CDR1 is SNHLY and CDR2 is FYNNEI. The CDR3 spans 14 residues. The CDR3 region has the DNA TGTGCCAGCAACCTACTCGGCCCCAACAATGAGCAGTTCTTC. Translated, it gives CASNLLGPNNEQFF.

This clonotype was seen repeatedly, ten times or more. The V call is TRBV27, the J call TRBJ2-1; 10 bases line up with TRBD2. Germline trimming cut 6 bases from V and 8 bases from J; bases unmatched to any gene: 7. CDR1 MNHEY and CDR2 SMNVEV come from the germline V gene (reference sequence). The CDR3 spans 14 residues. The CDR3 protein is CASSLKRGGYEQFF. The CDR3 coding sequence is TGTGCCAGCAGCCTCAAGCGGGGGGGATATGAGCAGTTCTTC.

The chain links TRBV6-5 to TRBJ1-1, with TRBD1 as a possible D gene (5 bases). Trimming pared 7 bases from V and 5 bases from J, leaving 11 bases between. The length of the CDR3 is 12 residues. Germline CDR1 reads MNHEY; CDR2 reads SVGAGI. The CDR3 loop reads CASKRWGTEAFF. DNA for the CDR3: TGTGCCAGCAAACGATGGGGGACTGAAGCTTTCTTT.

This clonotype has a count of ten or more. The gene calls are TRBV7-8 and TRBJ1-1; TRBD1 matches at 8 bases. CDR3 length equals 14 residues. Germline CDR1 SGHVS, CDR2 FQNEAQ. The ends lost 1 base at V and 6 bases at J; junction bases unmatched: 4. For the CDR3, the DNA is TGTGCCAGCAGCTTAGACAGGGGGAAAGCTGAAGCTTTCTTT. This encodes CASSLDRGKAEAFF.

This chain connects TRBV5-1 to TRBJ2-1, with D perhaps matching TRBD1 (6 bases). Germline CDR1 reads SGHRS; CDR2 reads YFSETQ. The CDR3 totals 17 residues. The germline V and J ends were trimmed by 0 bases and 0 bases, with 13 bases remaining between them. Here the CDR3 reads CASSLEGPGHSYNEQFF. CDR3 coding DNA: TGCGCCAGCAGCTTGGAGGGCCCGGGACACTCCTACAATGAGCAGTTCTTC.

This chain connects TRBV2 to TRBJ2-5; 8 nucleotides align to TRBD2. There are 16 residues in the CDR3. From germline, CDR1 is SNHLY and CDR2 FYNNEI. V lost 5 bases, J lost 5 bases, and 13 bases stayed unmatched. The CDR3 here is CASSPPSGTRGETQYF. The CDR3 nucleotides read TGTGCCAGCAGTCCACCCTCCGGGACTAGGGGCGAGACCCAGTACTTC.

Many counts were recorded for this clonotype. The CDR3 nucleotides are TGCAGCGTTGCCGGGACAGACAATGAGCAGTTCTTC. It is translated as CSVAGTDNEQFF. The V and J genes are TRBV29-1 and TRBJ2-1; 7 bases line up with TRBD1. Per the germline V gene, CDR1 is SQVTM and CDR2 is ANQGSEA. Trimming cost V 4 bases and J 5 bases; bases outside gene matches: 2. The CDR3 totals 12 residues.

This clonotype was observed a handful of times. The chain links TRBV12-3 or TRBV12-4 to TRBJ2-7; maybe TRBD1 (6 bases). The V gene lost 5 bases and the J gene lost 2 bases, with 13 bases spanning the gap. CDR3 length equals 14 residues. The CDR3, as DNA: TGTGCCAGCAGTCATACGGGACAAGCCTACGAGCAGTACGTC. Protein: CASSHTGQAYEQYV.

In this sample, this clonotype turned up a few times. The V and J genes are TRBV30 and TRBJ1-1, with a possible D match to TRBD1 (6 bases). Between the trimmed V and J ends, which lost 3 bases and 1 base, there was a span of 6 bases. Germline V lookup: CDR1 GTSNPN, CDR2 SVGIG (reference sequence). There are 12 residues in the CDR3. The CDR3 loop is CAWRTGNTEAFF. The CDR3 DNA reads TGTGCCTGGAGGACAGGGAACACTGAAGCTTTCTTT.

The chain recombines TRBV21-1 with TRBJ2-1. TRBV21-1 is listed as a pseudogene. The CDR3 is 15 residues long. In nucleotides, the CDR3 is TGTGCCAGCAGGCTCGCCGGTCACCTGTACAATGAGCAGTTCTTC. Its protein product is CASRLAGHLYNEQFF.

This clonotype turned up a few times. The chain couples TRBV28 to TRBJ1-4; the match to TRBD1 covers 11 bases. The CDR3 totals 16 residues. V lost 3 bases to trimming and J lost 6 bases; unmatched junction nucleotides: 6. Germline V gene lookup returns CDR1 MDHEN and CDR2 SYDVKM. Here the CDR3 DNA reads TGTGCCAGCAGTTTCGTGGACAGGGGGCGAGATGAAAAACTGTTTTTT. It codes for CASSFVDRGRDEKLFF.

V gene TRBV28 combines with J gene TRBJ1-2, with 11 positions matching TRBD1. The CDR3 is 15 residues long. Germline trimming cut 5 bases from V and 7 bases from J; bases unmatched to any gene: 9. Germline CDR1 and CDR2: MDHEN and SYDVKM. This CDR3 reads CASSGSPGQGGGYTF. In nucleotides, the CDR3 is TGTGCCAGCAGTGGATCCCCGGGACAGGGGGGTGGCTACACCTTC.